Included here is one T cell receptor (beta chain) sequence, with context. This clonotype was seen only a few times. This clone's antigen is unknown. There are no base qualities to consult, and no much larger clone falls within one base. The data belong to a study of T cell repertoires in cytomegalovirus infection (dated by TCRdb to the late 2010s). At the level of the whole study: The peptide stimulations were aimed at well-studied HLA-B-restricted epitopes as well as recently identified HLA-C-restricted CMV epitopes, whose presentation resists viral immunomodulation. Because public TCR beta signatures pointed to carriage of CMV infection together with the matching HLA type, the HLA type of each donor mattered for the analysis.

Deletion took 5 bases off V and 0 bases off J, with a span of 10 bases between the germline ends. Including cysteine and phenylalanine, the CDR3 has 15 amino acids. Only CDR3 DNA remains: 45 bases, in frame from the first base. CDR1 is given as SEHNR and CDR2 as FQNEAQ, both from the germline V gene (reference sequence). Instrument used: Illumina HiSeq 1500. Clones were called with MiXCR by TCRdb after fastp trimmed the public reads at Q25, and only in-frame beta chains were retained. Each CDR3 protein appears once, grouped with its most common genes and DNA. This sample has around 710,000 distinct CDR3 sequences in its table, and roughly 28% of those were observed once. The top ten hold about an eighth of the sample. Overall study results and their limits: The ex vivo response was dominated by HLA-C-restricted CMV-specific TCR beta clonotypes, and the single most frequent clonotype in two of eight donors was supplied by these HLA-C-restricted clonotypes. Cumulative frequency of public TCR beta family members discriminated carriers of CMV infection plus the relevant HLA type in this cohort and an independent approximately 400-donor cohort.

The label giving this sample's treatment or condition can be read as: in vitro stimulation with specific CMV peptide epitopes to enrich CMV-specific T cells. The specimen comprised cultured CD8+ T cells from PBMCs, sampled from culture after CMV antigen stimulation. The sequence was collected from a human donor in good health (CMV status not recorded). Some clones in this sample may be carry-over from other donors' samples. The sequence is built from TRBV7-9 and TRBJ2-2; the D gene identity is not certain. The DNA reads TGTGCCAGCAGCCCAGACGGTCCGAACACCGGGGAGCTGTTTTTT. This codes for CASSPDGPNTGELFF.